Included here is one TCR beta chain sequence, with context. These data come from a study of blood T cell repertoires in COVID-19. Study in general: The origin of the acute and convalescent COVID-19 samples was the United States, Italy and Spain. Nucleic acid was either cDNA or gDNA, and it came from T cells, B-cell-depleted T cells, or PBMCs.

This CDR3 region has 15 residues. The germline V and J ends were trimmed by 0 bases and 3 bases, with 9 bases remaining between them. CDR1 and CDR2 (germline): SGDLS, YYNGEE. In the authors' methods: Reference gene primer amplification gave nucleated cell count estimates. The data were produced by immunoSEQ multiplex PCR, yet TCRdb's version contains in-frame clones alone and is incomplete. V and J calls and clone size are those listed in that table; D and trimming were worked out from the DNA. This table has 200,000 to 250,000 clones, 85% to 90% appearing once. This TCR was sampled from a man at least 80 years old with acute or convalescent COVID-19. Sequenced sample: peripheral blood. V gene TRBV9 combines with J gene TRBJ2-2; the D gene is possibly TRBD2 (6 bases). In nucleotides, the CDR3 is TGTGCCAGCAGCGTAGTGGGGGGTCACACCGGGGAGCTGTTTTTT. It codes for CASSVVGGHTGELFF.